This TCR beta chain is from a study of blood T cell repertoires in COVID-19 (dated by TCRdb to about 2020). Concerning the study at large: Collaborator samples came from the United States, Italy and Spain and covered acute and convalescent phases of COVID-19. The prospective study material was composed of cDNA or gDNA derived from T cells, B-cell-depleted T cells, or PBMCs. The dataset comprised deeply sampled blood TCRbeta repertoires from subjects exposed to, actively infected with, or recovered from COVID-19. A freely available public database, intended as a resource for researchers studying the immune response to SARS-CoV-2, is where the repertoires were released. The samples were drawn from the first 160 participants of the ongoing ImmuneRACE study and from 1,254 subjects provided by 6 global collaborators. A de-identified subject ID, COVID-19 status, age in years and sex were almost always included in the sample metadata. HLA class I and class II types, where available, came from metadata supplied by the sample provider rather than from assay-based typing. What the research found in general, with its limitations: The amount of clinical and demographic metadata varied by source and participant and was provided uncurated.

TCRbeta CDR3 regions were amplified from genomic DNA by means of the immunoSEQ Assay, a bias-controlled multiplex PCR. As for the authors' bioinformatics: Nucleated cell counts per sample were estimated from amplification of reference gene primers within the assay. To quantify the absolute abundance of each unique TCRbeta CDR3 rearrangement, sequence reads were collapsed and filtered. For each sample, productive Simpson clonality was calculated as the square root of Simpson's diversity index over productive rearrangements. TCRdb re-hosts the immuneACCESS table, in-frame sequences only. Its copies lack some clones; in the studies checked, an unresolved V gene accounts for under half of them, and the cause for the rest is not known. The D gene and trimming were derived from the DNA, and the V and J assignments and clone size from that table. This sample comprises 30,000 to 40,000 clones, more than 65% of them detected only once. Around 20% of the sample goes to the ten largest clones.

As concerns this clone: Which antigen it targets is not known. Base qualities are not recorded, but no much larger clone differs from it by a single base.

V is shortened by 2 bases, J by 7 bases, and the region joining them spans 9 bases. CDR1 and CDR2 were assigned from the germline V gene (reference sequence) as SGHAT and FQDESV. From its cysteine to its phenylalanine, the CDR3 spans 14 amino acids. The only DNA kept is the CDR3, 42 bases in frame from the first base. Whole blood was collected in K2EDTA tubes by collaborating institutions according to the institutions' own protocols. For TCRbeta analysis, collaborator samples were shipped as frozen whole blood, as isolated PBMCs, or as DNA extracted from either sample type. The source is a man in his 70s with acute or convalescent COVID-19. Input material: peripheral blood. This chain is built from TRBV11-1 and TRBJ1-6; the D region possibly corresponds to TRBD1 (5 bases align). The DNA sequence reads TGTGCCAGCAGCTTACAGGGAACAAATTCACCCCTCCACTTT. Translation gives CASSLQGTNSPLHF.